This record covers a single T cell receptor (beta chain). Its antigen remains unidentified. Patients with autoimmune history or systemic immunosuppression were excluded. This record belongs to a study of OX40 agonist ivuxolimab in advanced cancers. Study-wide background: A male proportion of 82.7% was recorded, with mean age 60 years and range about 20 to 85.

Study-wide results and caveats: Also present in some nonresponders was a low level of normalized T-cell clonal expansion.

Produced via immunoSEQ multiplex PCR; TCRdb's table is partial and in-frame only. The profile shows tens of thousands of clones, about 92% of them singletons. Germline-derived CDR1 and CDR2 are SGHVS and FQNEAQ. The V and J ends lost 8 bases and 5 bases, in that order; junction bases with no gene match: 6. This CDR3 spans 14 amino acids. This clonotype was obtained from an adult with an advanced solid tumor such as melanoma, head and neck, liver or kidney cancer. The sequencing used CD4+ or CD8+ T cells sorted from blood, collected in a trial of the OX40 agonist ivuxolimab. The V and J genes are TRBV7-8 and TRBJ2-3; 11 bases line up with TRBD2. DNA for the CDR3: TGTGCCAGCGGGAGACTAGCGGGGAGAGATACGCAGTATTTT. Translated, it gives CASGRLAGRDTQYF.